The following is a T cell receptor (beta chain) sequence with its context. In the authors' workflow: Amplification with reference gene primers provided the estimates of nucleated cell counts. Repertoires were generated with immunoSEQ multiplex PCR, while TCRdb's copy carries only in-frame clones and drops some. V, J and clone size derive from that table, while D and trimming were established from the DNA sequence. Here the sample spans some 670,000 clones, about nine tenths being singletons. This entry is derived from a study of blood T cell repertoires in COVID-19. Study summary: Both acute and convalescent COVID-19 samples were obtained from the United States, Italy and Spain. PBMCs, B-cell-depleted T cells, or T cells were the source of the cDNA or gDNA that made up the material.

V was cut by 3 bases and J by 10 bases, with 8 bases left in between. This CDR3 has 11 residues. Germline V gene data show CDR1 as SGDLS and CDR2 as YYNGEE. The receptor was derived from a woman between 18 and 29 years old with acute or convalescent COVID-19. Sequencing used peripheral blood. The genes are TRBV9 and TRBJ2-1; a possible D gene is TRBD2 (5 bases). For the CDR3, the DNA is TGTGCCAGCAGCGGACGAGGGGAGCAGTTCTTC. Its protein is CASSGRGEQFF. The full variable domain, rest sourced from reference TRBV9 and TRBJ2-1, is DSGVTQTPKHLITATGQRVTLRCSPRSGDLSVYWYQQSLDQGLQFLIQYYNGEERAKGNILERFSAQQFPDLHSELNLSSLELGDSALYFCASSGRGEQFFGPGTRLTVL.